The 21 T cell receptor beta chains presented below share a single source sample, sequenced in a study of shared T cell receptors in the human thymus. The data were produced by immunoSEQ multiplex PCR, yet TCRdb's version contains in-frame clones alone and is incomplete. The table shows hundreds of thousands of clones, with around 82% occurring only once. This sample also appeared in a second study, on human thymus T cells.

The material sequenced was thymocytes. The receptors come from a boy under two years old with a congenital heart defect.

The genes are TRBV6-6 and TRBJ2-5; D might be TRBD2 (5 bases). The DNA end is a closer match to TRBJ2-7, so the J assignment may be wrong. CDR1 MNHNY and CDR2 SVGAGI come from the germline V gene (reference sequence). This CDR3 has 12 amino acids. CDR3 protein: CASRERPYEQYF. The DNA of the CDR3 is TGTGCCAGCAGGGAGCGGCCCTACGAGCAGTACTTC.

The chain joins TRBV9 to TRBJ2-7; a weak D match, TRBD1 (6 bases). Germline CDR1 is SGDLS and CDR2 is YYNGEE. The CDR3 is made up of 13 amino acids. V lost 3 bases to trimming and J lost 5 bases, with 12 bases between them. The CDR3 region is CASSADSRDEQYF. The CDR3 DNA follows: TGTGCCAGCAGCGCGGACAGCCGCGACGAGCAGTACTTC.

This clone was recorded a few times. The rearrangement links TRBV27 to TRBJ2-2; weak D call: TRBD1 (5 bases). Germline values: CDR1 MNHEY, CDR2 SMNVEV (reference sequence). This CDR3 has 15 amino acids. V was cut by 6 bases and J by 5 bases, with 16 bases left in between. CDR3 sequence: CASSPKGARTGELFF. The CDR3 DNA sequence: TGTGCCAGCAGCCCGAAAGGGGCGAGGACCGGGGAGCTGTTTTTT.

The J gene is TRBJ1-1, the V gene TRBV18; perhaps TRBD1 as D (6 bases). The germline V gene encodes CDR1 KGHSH and CDR2 LQKENI. The CDR3 runs to 15 residues. V dropped 4 bases and J dropped 0 bases, with 12 bases sitting between them. The CDR3 region is CASSRRQEMNTEAFF. In DNA, the CDR3 is TGTGCCAGCTCACGGAGACAGGAGATGAACACTGAAGCTTTCTTT.

The chain recombines TRBV2 with TRBJ2-5; 10 bases align to TRBD2. V was pared by 6 bases and J by 2 bases, with 9 bases of the junction left unmatched. The CDR3 length is 16 residues. Germline V gene data show CDR1 as SNHLY and CDR2 as FYNNEI. The CDR3 protein is CASSASGLACQETQYF. The CDR3 DNA follows: TGTGCCAGCAGCGCCTCGGGACTAGCGTGTCAAGAGACCCAGTACTTC.

This clone was found a few times. V usage is TRBV6-6 and J usage is TRBJ2-5, with TRBD2 matching 8 bases. The junction had 12 bases not matched to a gene; V was cut back by 5 bases and J by 4 bases. The V gene's germline CDR1 is MNHNY and CDR2 SVGAGI (reference sequence). The CDR3 has 16 residues. The DNA of the CDR3 is TGTGCCAGCAGTACATCGGGGGGGAGGGCCTCAGAGACCCAGTACTTC. This encodes CASSTSGGRASETQYF.

This sequence joins TRBV15 and TRBJ2-5; 7 bases are a match to TRBD1. J was trimmed by 4 bases and V by 3 bases; bases with no gene match: 8. The CDR3 covers 15 residues. Germline CDR1 LNHNV, CDR2 YYDKDF (reference sequence). The CDR3 spells CATSSSRNRGETQYF. For the CDR3, the DNA is TGTGCCACCAGCAGTTCTCGGAACAGGGGAGAGACCCAGTACTTC.

This chain connects TRBV10-1 to TRBJ2-3; perhaps TRBD2 as D (6 bases). Germline V gene sequence: CDR1 WNHNN, CDR2 SYGVQD (reference sequence). This CDR3 spans 15 amino acids. The V end lost 2 bases, the J end lost 4 bases, and 13 bases lay between the germline ends. The DNA of the CDR3 is TGCGCCAGCAGTGAGACTGCGGGACGGGCAGATACGCAGTATTTT. It specifies CASSETAGRADTQYF.

The chain has TRBV19 and TRBJ2-7; 15 bases fit TRBD2. Germline V gene sequence: CDR1 LNHDA, CDR2 SQIVND (reference sequence). V was pared by 4 bases and J by 6 bases, with 7 bases of the junction left unmatched. The CDR3 length is 16 residues. CDR3 protein: CASSNPGLAGGSEQYF. CDR3 DNA sequence: TGTGCCAGTAGTAACCCGGGACTAGCGGGAGGATCCGAGCAGTACTTC. The full variable domain, rest sourced from reference TRBV19 and TRBJ2-7, is DGGITQSPKYLFRKEGQNVTLSCEQNLNHDAMYWYRQDPGQGLRLIYYSQIVNDFQKGDIAEGYSVSREKKESFPLTVTSAQKNPTAFYLCASSNPGLAGGSEQYFGPGTRLTVT.

The chain joins TRBV7-2 to TRBJ2-5; possible D gene TRBD2, 5 bases. The CDR3 spans 14 residues. Germline CDR1 reads SGHTA; CDR2 reads FQGNSA. Trimming took off 5 bases at V and 1 base at J, with 11 bases between the two ends. The CDR3 DNA is TGTGCCAGCAGCCCGACTATGTCCCAAGAGACCCAGTACTTC. It yields the protein CASSPTMSQETQYF.

V gene TRBV7-2 combines with J gene TRBJ2-7; 7 bases align to TRBD2. The germline V gene encodes CDR1 SGHTA and CDR2 FQGNSA. V dropped 4 bases and J dropped 2; count of bases not matched to a gene: 8. This CDR3 spans 15 amino acids. The CDR3 DNA reads TGTGCCAGCAGCTCGGTTAGCGGGTCCCCCTACGAGCAGTACTTC. As protein: CASSSVSGSPYEQYF. Full variable domain (missing parts from reference TRBV7-2 and TRBJ2-7): GAGVSQSPSNKVTEKGKDVELRCDPISGHTALYWYRQSLGQGLEFLIYFQGNSAPDKSGLPSDRFSAERTGGSVSTLTIQRTQQEDSAVYLCASSSVSGSPYEQYFGPGTRLTVT.

This sequence joins TRBV4-3 and TRBJ1-4; D perhaps matches TRBD1 (6 bases). Germline V gene sequence: CDR1 LGHNA, CDR2 YSLEER. This CDR3 has 20 residues. V lost 1 base, J lost 0 bases, and 21 bases lay in between. The CDR3, as DNA: TGCGCCAGCAGCCAAGTCTTGGACAGAGGTCACGATTCAACTAATGAAAAACTGTTTTTT. Amino acid sequence: CASSQVLDRGHDSTNEKLFF.

This sequence joins TRBV2 and TRBJ1-5; D call uncertain. V gave up 6 bases and J gave up 0 bases, with 12 bases separating them. Germline-derived CDR1 and CDR2 are SNHLY and FYNNEI. The CDR3 spans 15 residues. In nucleotides, the CDR3 is TGTGCCAGCAGCGACACACCATTTAGCAATCAGCCCCAGCATTTT. Translating gives CASSDTPFSNQPQHF.

The J gene is TRBJ2-4, the V gene TRBV5-4; weak D call: TRBD1 (6 bases). There are 16 residues in the CDR3. V lost 5 bases to trimming and J lost 0 bases, with 15 bases between them. The germline gives CDR1 SGHNT, CDR2 YYREEE (reference sequence). DNA for the CDR3: TGTGCCAGCAGTTTGAGAGGACAGCTAGCCAAAAACATTCAGTACTTC. The encoded protein is CASSLRGQLAKNIQYF.

This chain joins TRBV10-2 and TRBJ1-2, with D possibly TRBD1 on 6 matching bases. Germline assignment: CDR1 WSHSY and CDR2 SAAADI. The CDR3 spans 13 residues. V lost 6 bases and J lost 4, with 12 bases in between. CDR3 nucleotides: TGCGCCAGCAGAGGGGGGGCCCCCTATGGCTACACCTTC. It encodes CASRGGAPYGYTF.

The V gene is TRBV5-6, the J gene TRBJ2-3; D gene uncertain. Per the germline V gene, CDR1 is SGHDT and CDR2 is YYEEEE. The CDR3 is 14 residues long. V was clipped by 0 bases and J by 3 bases, with 8 bases between them. CDR3 in DNA: TGTGCCAGCAGCTTGGACGGGTGGACAGATACGCAGTATTTT. This sequence encodes CASSLDGWTDTQYF.

This chain links TRBV19 with TRBJ2-7, with 7 nucleotides matching TRBD2. With V trimmed by 7 bases and J by 2 bases, 11 bases remained unmatched. Germline V gene lookup returns CDR1 LNHDA and CDR2 SQIVND (reference sequence). The CDR3 spans 15 residues. In DNA, the CDR3 is TGTGCCAGTAAAAGGGGTGGCGGGAGCCCCTACGAGCAGTACTTC. Translation gives CASKRGGGSPYEQYF.

This chain connects TRBV27 to TRBJ2-7; 7 nucleotides line up with TRBD2. The V segment lost 4 bases and the J segment 0 bases; nucleotides outside the gene matches: 9. This CDR3 is built from 16 residues. The germline V gene encodes CDR1 MNHEY and CDR2 SMNVEV (reference sequence). The CDR3 nucleotides are TGTGCCAGCAGTTCGAAGCGGGGCCCTCTCTCCTACGAGCAGTACTTC. Translating it yields CASSSKRGPLSYEQYF.

This sequence joins TRBV5-6 and TRBJ2-7; D gene uncertain. Deletions cut 4 bases from V and 3 bases from J, with 20 bases between. The germline gives CDR1 SGHDT, CDR2 YYEEEE. CDR3 size: 16 residues. The CDR3 DNA follows: TGTGCCAGCAGCAATCAACTACCCAACCTCGGCTACGAGCAGTACTTC. Encoded protein: CASSNQLPNLGYEQYF.

This chain connects TRBV11-3 to TRBJ2-7, with 11 bases matching TRBD2. This CDR3 is 15 amino acids long. The germline V gene has CDR1 SGHNT and CDR2 YENEEA. J lost 2 bases, V lost 5 bases, and 5 bases had no gene match. CDR3 sequence (DNA): TGTGCCAGCAGCGTGGGACTAGCGGACCCCTACGAGCAGTACTTC. Protein: CASSVGLADPYEQYF.

The genes are TRBV25-1 and TRBJ2-1; TRBD1 is a possible D gene (6 bases). V was trimmed by 2 bases and J by 6 bases, leaving 17 bases between them. The CDR3 runs to 16 residues. Germline values: CDR1 MGHDK, CDR2 SYGVNS. CDR3 loop: CASSERGYRVGNEQFF. CDR3 DNA: TGTGCCAGCAGTGAACGGGGATACAGGGTAGGCAATGAGCAGTTCTTC.